The 3 T cell receptor beta chains in this list originate from one sample, sequenced in a study of blood T cell repertoires in COVID-19. The table came from immunoSEQ multiplex PCR; TCRdb's copy has only in-frame clones and leaves some out. There are roughly 430,000 clones in the sample; approximately 86% occur only once, and approximately 2.1% lies in the top ten. The sequencing sample was made of PBMCs or T cells enriched from blood (not recorded which). The source is a woman between 40 and 50 years old with acute COVID-19.

In the case of this clone: At the DNA level, this CDR3 is encoded by other sequences in the same sample as well. This rearrangement joins TRBV3-1 (or the pseudogene TRBV3-2) to TRBJ1-5; TRBD1 agrees at 7 bases. With 3 bases clipped from V and 4 bases from J, the junction kept 3 bases outside the gene matches. The CDR3 extends over 14 amino acids. The germline V gene has CDR1 LGHDT and CDR2 YNNKEL (reference sequence). The chain's CDR3 is CASSQQGGNQPQHF. The CDR3 DNA is TGTGCCAGCAGCCAGCAGGGGGGTAATCAGCCCCAGCATTTT.

The chain employs TRBV11-2 and TRBJ2-1; D might be TRBD1 (6 bases). Trimming cost V 4 bases and J 10 bases, with 14 bases left between them. This CDR3 region has 13 residues. The germline CDR1 and CDR2 sequences are SGHAT and FQNNGV. The CDR3 region is CASSSHEGTEQFF. CDR3 nucleotide sequence: TGTGCCAGCAGCTCTCATGAGGGGACAGAGCAGTTCTTC. The complete variable domain, with remaining parts taken from reference TRBV11-2 and TRBJ2-1, reads EAGVAQSPRYKIIEKRQSVAFWCNPISGHATLYWYQQILGQGPKLLIQFQNNGVVDDSQLPKDRFSAERLKGVDSTLKIQPAKLEDSAVYLCASSSHEGTEQFFGPGTRLTVL.

The rearrangement joins TRBV5-1 to TRBJ2-7, with D perhaps matching TRBD2 (6 bases). Germline values: CDR1 SGHRS, CDR2 YFSETQ. The CDR3 runs 14 residues. V was cut by 4 bases and J by 5 bases, with 16 bases left in between. CDR3 sequence: CASSRDWTGDEQYF. The CDR3 DNA reads TGCGCCAGCAGCCGGGACTGGACCGGTGACGAGCAGTACTTC.